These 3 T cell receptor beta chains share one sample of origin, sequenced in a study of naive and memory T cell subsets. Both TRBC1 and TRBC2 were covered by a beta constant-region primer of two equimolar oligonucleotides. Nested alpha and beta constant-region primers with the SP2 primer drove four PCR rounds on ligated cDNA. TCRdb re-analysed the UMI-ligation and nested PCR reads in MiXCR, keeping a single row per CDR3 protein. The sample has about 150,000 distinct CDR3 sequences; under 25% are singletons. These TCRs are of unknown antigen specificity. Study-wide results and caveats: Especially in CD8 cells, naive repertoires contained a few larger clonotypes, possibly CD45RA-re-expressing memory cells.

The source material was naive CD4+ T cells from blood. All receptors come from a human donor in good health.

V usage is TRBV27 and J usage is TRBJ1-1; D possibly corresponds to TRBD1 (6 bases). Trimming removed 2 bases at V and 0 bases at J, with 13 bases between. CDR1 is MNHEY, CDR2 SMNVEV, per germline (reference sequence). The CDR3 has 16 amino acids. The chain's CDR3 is CASSLGGARMNTEAFF. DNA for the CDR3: TGTGCCAGCAGTTTAGGGGGGGCGAGAATGAACACTGAAGCTTTCTTT.

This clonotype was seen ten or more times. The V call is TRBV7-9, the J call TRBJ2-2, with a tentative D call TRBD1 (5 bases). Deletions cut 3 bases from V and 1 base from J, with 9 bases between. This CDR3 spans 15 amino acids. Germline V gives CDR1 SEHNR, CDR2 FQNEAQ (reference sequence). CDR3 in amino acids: CASSFARVNTGELFF. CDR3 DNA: TGTGCCAGCAGCTTCGCCAGGGTGAACACCGGGGAGCTGTTTTTT.

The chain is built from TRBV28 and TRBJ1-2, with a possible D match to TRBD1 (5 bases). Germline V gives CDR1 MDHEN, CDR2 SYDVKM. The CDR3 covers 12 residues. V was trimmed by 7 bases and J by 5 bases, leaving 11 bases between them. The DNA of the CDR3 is TGTGCCAGCACCCCCAGGGCTTATGGCTACACCTTC. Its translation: CASTPRAYGYTF.